The next 2 T cell receptor beta chains were all read from a single sample in a study of T cell responses to AZD1222 COVID-19 vaccine. Clones were sequenced by immunoSEQ multiplex PCR, and TCRdb holds only the in-frame ones, with some missing. The sample includes 98,000 or so clones, over 85% seen only once; the top ten take roughly 5%. Sample: peripheral blood, taken on day 0 of AZD1222 vaccination. These receptor sequences come from an adult in good health.

The chain couples TRBV29-1 to TRBJ1-2; the match to TRBD1 covers 9 bases. CDR1 and CDR2 (germline): SQVTM, ANQGSEA. Trimming at V came to 7 bases and at J to 5 bases, leaving 5 bases not matched to a gene. The CDR3 covers 12 residues. This chain's CDR3 is CSGRQGEYGYTF. For the CDR3, the DNA is TGCAGCGGACGACAGGGGGAATATGGCTACACCTTC.

The rearrangement joins TRBV6-5 to TRBJ1-3; possibly TRBD1 for D (5 bases). The CDR3 sequence is 13 residues long. Germline CDR1 is MNHEY and CDR2 is SVGAGI. V was cut by 7 bases and J by 3 bases, with 10 bases left in between. CDR3 loop: CASIGTGGNTIYF. As DNA, the CDR3 is TGTGCCAGCATAGGGACGGGTGGAAACACCATATATTTT.